The sequence of this T cell receptor (beta chain) was determined in a study of blood T cell repertoires in COVID-19. The protocol was immunoSEQ multiplex PCR, while the TCRdb copy is restricted to in-frame clones and leaves out a portion. This table has about 78,000 clones, 90% appearing once. Germline V lookup: CDR1 SGHAT, CDR2 FQNNGV. The CDR3 length is 14 residues. The V and J ends lost 3 bases and 2 bases respectively, with 11 bases between them. V usage is TRBV11-2 and J usage is TRBJ2-7, with D perhaps TRBD1 (6 bases). The sample taken for sequencing was peripheral blood. This TCR was recovered from a woman older than 75 with active or convalescent COVID-19. The CDR3, as DNA: TGTGCCAGCAGCTTTGGGACATCCCCCTACGAGCAGTACTTC. It translates to CASSFGTSPYEQYF.